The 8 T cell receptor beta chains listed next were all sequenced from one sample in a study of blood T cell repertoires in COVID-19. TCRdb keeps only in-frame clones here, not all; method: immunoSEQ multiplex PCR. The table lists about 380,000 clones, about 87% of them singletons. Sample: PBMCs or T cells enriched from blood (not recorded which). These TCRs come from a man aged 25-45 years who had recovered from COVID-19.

The CDR3 reads CASSSGTGGMETQYF. The CDR3 coding sequence is TGTGCCAGCAGCTCCGGGACAGGGGGCATGGAGACCCAGTACTTC. V usage is TRBV7-9 and J usage is TRBJ2-5, with TRBD1 matching 12 bases. The J segment lost 5 bases and the V segment lost 4 bases, leaving 5 bases of the junction unmatched. The germline V gene has CDR1 SEHNR and CDR2 FQNEAQ (reference sequence). The CDR3 consists of 15 residues.

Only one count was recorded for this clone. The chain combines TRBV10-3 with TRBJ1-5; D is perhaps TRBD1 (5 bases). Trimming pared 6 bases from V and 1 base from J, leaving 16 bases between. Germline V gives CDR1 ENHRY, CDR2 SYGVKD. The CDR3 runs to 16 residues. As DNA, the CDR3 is TGTGCCATCAGCGCTGCAGGGATGGGAAGCAATCAGCCCCAGCATTTT. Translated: CAISAAGMGSNQPQHF.

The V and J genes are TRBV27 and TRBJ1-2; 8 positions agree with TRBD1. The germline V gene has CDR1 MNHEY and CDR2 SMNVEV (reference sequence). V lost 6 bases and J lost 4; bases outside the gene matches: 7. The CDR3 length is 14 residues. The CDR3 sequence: CASRLQGGGYGYTF. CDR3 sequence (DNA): TGTGCCAGCAGACTACAGGGGGGAGGCTATGGCTACACCTTC.

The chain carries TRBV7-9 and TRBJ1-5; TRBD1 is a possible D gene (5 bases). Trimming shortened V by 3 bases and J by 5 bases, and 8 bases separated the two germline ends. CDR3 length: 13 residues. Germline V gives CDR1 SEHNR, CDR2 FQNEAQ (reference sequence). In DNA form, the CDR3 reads TGTGCCAGCAGCTTCGACAGAGATCAGCCCCAGCATTTT. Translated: CASSFDRDQPQHF.

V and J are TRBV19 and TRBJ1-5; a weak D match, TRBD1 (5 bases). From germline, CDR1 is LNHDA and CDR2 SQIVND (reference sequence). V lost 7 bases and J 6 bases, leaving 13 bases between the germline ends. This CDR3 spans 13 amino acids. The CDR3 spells CASNSGFAQPQHF. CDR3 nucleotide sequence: TGTGCCAGTAATTCAGGGTTCGCTCAGCCCCAGCATTTT.

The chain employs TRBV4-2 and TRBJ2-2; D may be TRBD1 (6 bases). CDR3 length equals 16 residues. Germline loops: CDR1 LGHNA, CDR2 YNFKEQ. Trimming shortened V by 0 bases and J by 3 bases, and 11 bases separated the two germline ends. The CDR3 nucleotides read TGTGCCAGCAGCCAAGACGGACAGCTTTACACCGGGGAGCTGTTTTTT. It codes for CASSQDGQLYTGELFF.

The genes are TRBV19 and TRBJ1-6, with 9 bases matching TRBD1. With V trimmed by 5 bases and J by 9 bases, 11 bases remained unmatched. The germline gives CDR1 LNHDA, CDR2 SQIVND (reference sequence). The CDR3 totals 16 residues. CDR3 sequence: CASSSFLRDRASPLHF. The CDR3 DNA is TGTGCCAGTAGTTCCTTTCTCCGGGACAGGGCTTCACCCCTCCACTTT.

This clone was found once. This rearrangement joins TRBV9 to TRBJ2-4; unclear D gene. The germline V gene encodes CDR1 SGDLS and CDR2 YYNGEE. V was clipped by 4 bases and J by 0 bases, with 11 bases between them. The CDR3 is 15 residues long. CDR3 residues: CASSPSGRAKNIQYF. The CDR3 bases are TGTGCCAGCAGCCCAAGTGGGCGAGCCAAAAACATTCAGTACTTC.